The source of this TCR beta chain is a study of blood T cell repertoires in COVID-19. Study at large: Acute and convalescent COVID-19 samples came from the United States, Italy and Spain.

In its sample, this clone was seen once. Some clones are missing from TCRdb's copy, which holds only in-frame ones; the method was immunoSEQ multiplex PCR. The sample yields around 430,000 clones, approximately 87% seen once. Trimming removed 3 bases from V and 0 bases from J; junction bases left unmatched: 10. The CDR3 loop spans 17 amino acids. Germline lookup yields CDR1 LNHDA and CDR2 SQIVND (reference sequence). Two consecutive negative NP/OP PCR tests, clearance, or resolved symptoms defined Cohort 3 recovery. What was sequenced was PBMCs or T cells enriched from blood (not recorded which). V usage is TRBV19 and J usage is TRBJ1-2, with TRBD1 identical over 7 bases. This TCR came from a woman aged 45-65 years who had recovered from COVID-19. CDR3 loop: CASSIRTGWGTNYGYTF. The CDR3 nucleotides read TGTGCCAGTAGTATTCGGACAGGTTGGGGTACTAACTATGGCTACACCTTC.